Shown below are 8 T cell receptor beta chains from a single sample sequenced in a study of T cells after yellow fever vaccination. A single record per CDR3 protein comes from TCRdb applying MiXCR to the 5' RACE reads. The sample has a few hundred thousand distinct CDR3 sequences; around 6.8% are singletons. The source material was PBMCs, sampled roughly 45 days after the first yellow fever vaccination. These TCRs come from a man in his late teens or twenties who received the YFV17D yellow fever vaccine.

This chain links TRBV2 with TRBJ2-3; TRBD1 or TRBD2 may be the D gene (5 bases each). The CDR3 covers 14 residues. V shed 3 bases and J shed 4 bases, with 11 bases lying between them. From germline, CDR1 is SNHLY and CDR2 FYNNEI. The CDR3 coding sequence is TGTGCCAGCAGTGACGAGGGGCAGGCAGATACGCAGTATTTT. It codes for CASSDEGQADTQYF.

This clonotype was found a few times. The CDR3 here is CASSYSKQPNFKVSLHF. DNA of the CDR3: TGTGCCAGCAGTTACTCGAAGCAGCCCAACTTTAAAGTATCCCTCCACTTT. The gene calls are TRBV6-5 and TRBJ1-6; D remains unclear. The germline V and J ends were trimmed by 0 bases and 14 bases, with 23 bases remaining between them. This CDR3 region has 17 residues. From germline, CDR1 is MNHEY and CDR2 SVGAGI.

This clonotype was recorded a few times. The chain recombines TRBV4-2 with TRBJ2-1, with a possible D match to TRBD1 (7 bases). CDR1 and CDR2 (germline): LGHNA, YNFKEQ. CDR3 length equals 20 residues. V lost 4 bases to trimming and J lost 6 bases, with 31 bases between them. CDR3 region: CASSRSLYRDRGTGSNEQFF. The CDR3 DNA reads TGTGCCAGCAGCCGTAGTTTATACCGGGACAGAGGGACTGGAAGCAATGAGCAGTTCTTC.

This clonotype has only a few counts. This sequence joins TRBV3-1 and TRBJ1-2; D perhaps matches TRBD1 (5 bases). The CDR3 is made up of 13 amino acids. V lost 1 base and J 6 bases, leaving 9 bases between the germline ends. In germline, CDR1 is LGHDT, CDR2 YNNKEL (reference sequence). For the CDR3, the DNA is TGTGCCAGCAGCCAAGCCCAGGGCCATGGCTACACCTTC. It yields the protein CASSQAQGHGYTF.

This clonotype was found many times. J is TRBJ2-1 and V is TRBV4-1; 11 nucleotides align to TRBD2. The junction had 9 bases not matched to a gene; V was cut back by 5 bases and J by 9 bases. CDR3 length equals 15 residues. CDR1 and CDR2 from the germline V gene are MGHRA and YSYEKL. Here the CDR3 reads CASSYSGGAQGEQFF. The CDR3 DNA sequence: TGCGCCAGCAGCTATAGCGGGGGGGCCCAGGGTGAGCAGTTCTTC.

This clonotype occurred many times. The chain carries TRBV5-1 and TRBJ1-1; no reliable D call. V dropped 0 bases and J dropped 0 bases, with 9 bases sitting between them. The germline V gene has CDR1 SGHRS and CDR2 YFSETQ. The CDR3 is made up of 15 amino acids. CDR3 bases: TGCGCCAGCAGCTTGGACAGCCTTCTGAACACTGAAGCTTTCTTT. Protein: CASSLDSLLNTEAFF.

Only a few counts were recorded for this clonotype. The rearrangement uses TRBV19 and TRBJ2-7; 8 positions agree with TRBD2. CDR1 is LNHDA, CDR2 SQIVND, per germline (reference sequence). J gave up 3 bases and V 3 bases, and 4 bases lay outside the gene matches. CDR3 size: 14 residues. The CDR3 reads CASSMKAGVYEQYV. The CDR3 bases are TGTGCCAGTAGTATGAAAGCGGGGGTCTACGAGCAGTACGTC.

This clonotype was observed a few times. The junction does not match germline at one end; this may be a read error. The J gene is TRBJ1-4, the V gene TRBV12-3 or TRBV12-4, with 8 nucleotides matching TRBD1. This CDR3 spans 14 amino acids. As DNA, the CDR3 is TGTGCCAGCAGGTTAGACAGGGGCGAAGGAAAACTGTTTTTT. This gives the protein CASRLDRGEGKLFF.